The 32 T cell receptor beta chains below all came from one sample that was sequenced in a study of blood T cells in healthy people across ages. Primers used in a second PCR of about 7 to 11 cycles were a sample-barcoded 5' primer and a J-beta primer mix. TCRdb recomputed calls from the 5' RACE reads with MiXCR, one row per CDR3 protein. The sample lists approximately 1,100,000 distinct CDR3 sequences, more than 40% occurring once. Sequenced material: blood. The receptor set was obtained from a woman aged 60 to 75 in good health.

The V and J genes are TRBV7-9 and TRBJ1-4; unclear D gene. The CDR3 spans 12 residues. With 7 bases removed from V and 6 bases from J, the gap between germline ends came to 9 bases. Per the germline V gene, CDR1 is SEHNR and CDR2 is FQNEAQ (reference sequence). CDR3 nucleotide sequence: TGTGCCAGCACCCTTCTGGATGAAAAACTGTTTTTT. Translated: CASTLLDEKLFF.

This clonotype was observed a handful of times. The genes are TRBV28 and TRBJ2-1; a weak D match, TRBD2 (6 bases). This CDR3 has 15 amino acids. Germline-derived CDR1 and CDR2 are MDHEN and SYDVKM. Trimming pared 4 bases from V and 5 bases from J, leaving 15 bases between. The CDR3 DNA follows: TGTGCCAGCAGTTCACCTACGGGACTTAACAATGAGCAGTTCTTC. Its protein product is CASSSPTGLNNEQFF.

CDR3 sequence: CASSFLDPPNEKLFF. The DNA for the CDR3 is TGTGCCAGCAGCTTCTTGGACCCACCCAATGAAAAACTGTTTTTT. The rearrangement links TRBV14 to TRBJ1-4; D unresolved. There are 15 residues in the CDR3. Between the trimmed V and J ends, which lost 5 bases and 5 bases, there was a span of 15 bases. Germline CDR1 is SGHDN and CDR2 is FVKESK.

In DNA form, the CDR3 reads TGTGCCAGCAGTCTTCTAGCGGGAACTGTCGATGAGCAGTTCTTC. It yields the protein CASSLLAGTVDEQFF. This chain uses TRBV28 with TRBJ2-1, with 9 bases identical to TRBD2. The CDR3 runs 15 residues. After removal of 5 bases from V and 8 bases from J, the junction contained 10 bases not matched to a gene. The germline V gene encodes CDR1 MDHEN and CDR2 SYDVKM.

The chain carries TRBV20-1 and TRBJ2-1; TRBD2 matches at 10 bases. The germline CDR1 and CDR2 sequences are DFQATT and SNEGSKA (reference sequence). Losses at the gene ends were 4 bases for V and 8 bases for J; bases not matched to a gene: 8. This CDR3 has 14 amino acids. CDR3 residues: CSATSGRAKYEQFF. The CDR3 DNA reads TGCAGTGCTACTAGCGGGAGAGCTAAGTATGAGCAGTTCTTC.

DNA for the CDR3: TGTGCCAGCAGTTCCCCGGCGAAGGGTGAAAAACTGTTTTTT. Protein: CASSSPAKGEKLFF. V gene TRBV27 combines with J gene TRBJ1-4; D ambiguous. This CDR3 is built from 14 residues. The V and J ends lost 4 bases and 7 bases respectively, with 13 bases between them. The germline V gene has CDR1 MNHEY and CDR2 SMNVEV (reference sequence).

This clonotype was recorded at least ten times. The chain employs TRBV20-1 and TRBJ2-3, with 12 bases that match TRBD2. Germline V CDR1 and CDR2: DFQATT, SNEGSKA (reference sequence). This CDR3 has 16 residues. V lost 4 bases and J lost 6; bases outside the gene matches: 11. This CDR3 reads CSATARLAGEADTQYF. In DNA, the CDR3 is TGCAGTGCTACCGCCCGACTAGCGGGAGAAGCCGATACGCAGTATTTT.

This clonotype was observed a few times. This rearrangement joins TRBV12-3 or TRBV12-4 to TRBJ2-7; the D gene is possibly TRBD1 (7 bases). Trimming stripped 7 bases from V and 4 bases from J, with 11 bases between. The CDR3 is 12 residues long. The CDR3 protein is CASTQGGYEQYF. DNA of the CDR3: TGTGCCAGCACCCAGGGGGGATACGAGCAGTACTTC.

The rearrangement joins TRBV7-2 to TRBJ2-1; TRBD2 agrees at 13 bases. V dropped 5 bases and J dropped 8; count of bases not matched to a gene: 12. Germline-derived CDR1 and CDR2 are SGHTA and FQGNSA. This CDR3 has 17 residues. In nucleotides, the CDR3 is TGTGCCAGCAGCCCTCTGACTAGCGGGAGGTTGGGGGATGAGCAGTTCTTC. Its protein is CASSPLTSGRLGDEQFF.

The sample holds many counts of this clonotype. The junction does not match germline at one end; this may be a read error. The V gene is TRBV5-1, the J gene TRBJ2-3; perhaps D is TRBD1 or TRBD2 (5 bases each). Germline V CDR1 and CDR2: SGHRS, YFSETQ. The CDR3 extends over 13 amino acids. The CDR3 loop reads CASSLEGTDTQYF. The CDR3 DNA sequence: TGTGCCAGCAGCTTAGAGGGGACAGATACGCAGTATTTT.

V gene TRBV25-1 combines with J gene TRBJ2-1, with D possibly TRBD1 on 6 matching bases. This CDR3 has 15 amino acids. V shed 4 bases and J shed 13 bases, with 23 bases lying between them. The V gene's germline CDR1 is MGHDK and CDR2 SYGVNS. CDR3 nucleotides: TGTGCCAGCAGTGTACCCCGGGACATCCAAGAGACCCAGTTCTTC. This sequence encodes CASSVPRDIQETQFF. Complete variable domain (other parts from reference TRBV25-1 and TRBJ2-1): EADIYQTPRYLVIGTGKKITLECSQTMGHDKMYWYQQDPGMELHLIHYSYGVNSTEKGDLSSESTVSRIRTEHFPLTLESARPSHTSQYLCASSVPRDIQETQFFGPGTRLTVL.

This clonotype was picked up a small number of times. This chain uses TRBV6-2 or TRBV6-3 with TRBJ2-5; tentatively, D is TRBD1 (6 bases). V was shortened by 4 bases and J by 1 base, with 13 bases between the two germline ends. CDR3 length: 15 residues. Germline CDR1 and CDR2: MNHEY and SVGEGT. CDR3: CASSWTELLQETQYF. The CDR3, as DNA: TGTGCCAGCAGTTGGACAGAACTTCTCCAAGAGACCCAGTACTTC.

The CDR3: CASSVAVAGDEQFF. CDR3 sequence (DNA): TGTGCCAGCAGCGTAGCTGTAGCGGGGGATGAGCAGTTCTTC. The chain uses TRBV9 and TRBJ2-1; 9 nucleotides line up with TRBD2. CDR1 SGDLS and CDR2 YYNGEE come from the germline V gene. Losses at the gene ends were 0 bases for V and 8 bases for J; bases not matched to a gene: 3. This CDR3 is 14 amino acids long. The variable domain in full, completed from reference TRBV9 and TRBJ2-1, reads DSGVTQTPKHLITATGQRVTLRCSPRSGDLSVYWYQQSLDQGLQFLIQYYNGEERAKGNILERFSAQQFPDLHSELNLSSLELGDSALYFCASSVAVAGDEQFFGPGTRLTVL.

This rearrangement joins TRBV7-8 to TRBJ2-7; 9 bases match TRBD1. The CDR3 loop spans 16 amino acids. With V trimmed by 4 bases and J by 2 bases, 9 bases remained unmatched. Per germline, CDR1 SGHVS and CDR2 FQNEAQ. CDR3 sequence (DNA): TGTGCCAGCAGCTCACCAGTGGGACAGGGTACCTACGAGCAGTACTTC. It yields the protein CASSSPVGQGTYEQYF. The entire variable domain, with the rest obtained from reference TRBV7-8 and TRBJ2-7, is as follows: GAGVSQSPRYKVAKRGQDVALRCDPISGHVSLFWYQQALGQGPEFLTYFQNEAQLDKSGLPSDRFFAERPEGSVSTLKIQRTQQEDSAVYLCASSSPVGQGTYEQYFGPGTRLTVT.

The V call is TRBV28, the J call TRBJ2-7, with 7 bases fitting TRBD2. The V gene end was trimmed by 5 bases and the J gene end by 4 bases; junction bases not matched to a gene: 11. This CDR3 is built from 15 residues. Germline V gene data show CDR1 as MDHEN and CDR2 as SYDVKM. For the CDR3, the DNA is TGTGCCAGCAGTCCCACCGGGGGGATTGATTACGAGCAGTACTTC. Residues: CASSPTGGIDYEQYF.

This clonotype was seen once. This sequence joins TRBV6-6 and TRBJ2-1, with 12 positions matching TRBD1. V lost 0 bases and J lost 7; bases outside the gene matches: 7. The CDR3 is 17 residues long. Germline V CDR1 and CDR2: MNHNY, SVGAGI (reference sequence). For the CDR3, the DNA is TGTGCCAGCAGTTACTCTCCGGGACAGGGGGCTCCGAATGAGCAGTTCTTC. Translating gives CASSYSPGQGAPNEQFF.

This chain uses TRBV7-9 with TRBJ2-5, with 8 bases fitting TRBD1. The CDR3 runs 18 residues. CDR1 is SEHNR, CDR2 FQNEAQ, per germline (reference sequence). The V segment lost 5 bases and the J segment 11 bases; nucleotides outside the gene matches: 25. CDR3 sequence (DNA): TGTGCCAGCAGCCCAAGAGACCCGAGCACACGATACAGGGGGAAGCAGTACTTC. Translated, it gives CASSPRDPSTRYRGKQYF.

This clonotype was counted once. The CDR3 spells CASSLAAASGQTQYF. The CDR3 DNA is TGTGCCAGCAGCTTAGCGGCCGCTAGCGGCCAGACCCAGTACTTC. The genes are TRBV7-8 and TRBJ2-7; 7 bases match TRBD2. Near its end, the DNA agrees better with TRBJ2-5, so the J call may be wrong. This CDR3 region has 15 residues. Germline V gives CDR1 SGHVS, CDR2 FQNEAQ.

This sequence joins TRBV6-1 and TRBJ1-2; the D gene is possibly TRBD1 (6 bases). CDR1 and CDR2 (germline): MNHNS, SASEGT. The CDR3 length is 16 residues. The ends were cut back, 5 bases at V and 2 bases at J, with 18 bases in the middle. The CDR3 nucleotides read TGTGCCAGCAGTACCATAGACAGGAACTTAAACTATGGCTACACCTTC. It translates to CASSTIDRNLNYGYTF.

The V call is TRBV6-1, the J call TRBJ2-1, with D perhaps matching TRBD2 (5 bases). Between the trimmed V and J ends, which lost 8 bases and 2 bases, there was a span of 13 bases. The germline V gene encodes CDR1 MNHNS and CDR2 SASEGT. The CDR3 has 14 amino acids. The CDR3 spells CASRPTGTYNEQFF. CDR3 DNA: TGTGCCAGCCGCCCGACGGGAACCTACAATGAGCAGTTCTTC.

This clonotype has a single count. The chain combines TRBV27 with TRBJ1-2; 7 bases are a match to TRBD1. Germline V gene data show CDR1 as MNHEY and CDR2 as SMNVEV (reference sequence). V was pared by 7 bases and J by 7 bases, with 12 bases of the junction left unmatched. The CDR3 is 14 residues long. CDR3 nucleotide sequence: TGTGCCAGCATTCTCCTCGGGACAGAGGGTGGCTACACCTTC. This sequence encodes CASILLGTEGGYTF.

This clonotype came up once. The chain is built from TRBV20-1 and TRBJ2-4; D tentatively reads TRBD1 or TRBD2 (5 bases each). Near its end, the DNA agrees better with TRBJ2-7, so the J call may be wrong. The CDR3 spans 20 residues. Germline V CDR1 and CDR2: DFQATT, SNEGSKA (reference sequence). The CDR3 DNA reads TGCAGTGCTAGTCACTTGGTACGGGGCTCTCCTCCCGGCCACCTTTACGAGCAGTACTTC. As protein: CSASHLVRGSPPGHLYEQYF.

Points on this clonotype: One end of the junction varies from germline; a read error may be responsible. The V call is TRBV7-2, the J call TRBJ1-6; no clear D gene. The CDR3 runs to 16 residues. In germline, CDR1 is SGHTA, CDR2 FQGNSA. In DNA, the CDR3 is TGTGCCTGCAGCTCTAGCGGGCGGACCTATAATTCACCCCTCCACTTT. It is translated as CACSSSGRTYNSPLHF. Drawing the rest from reference TRBV7-2 and TRBJ1-6, the complete variable domain is GAGVSQSPSNKVTEKGKDVELRCDPISGHTALYWYRQSLGQGLEFLIYFQGNSAPDKSGLPSDRFSAERTGGSVSTLTIQRTQQEDSAVYLCACSSSGRTYNSPLHFGNGTRLTVT.

This sequence joins TRBV25-1 and TRBJ1-2, with 9 bases matching TRBD1. The junction had 12 bases not matched to a gene; V was cut back by 5 bases and J by 8 bases. Germline V gene lookup returns CDR1 MGHDK and CDR2 SYGVNS. This CDR3 has 15 amino acids. The CDR3 region has the DNA TGTGCCAGCAGTATAACAGGGGGCGCAAGGACAGGCTACACCTTC. Translating it yields CASSITGGARTGYTF.

This clonotype was recorded a few times. This chain links TRBV7-3 with TRBJ2-3, with 7 positions matching TRBD2. Germline V gene data show CDR1 as SGHTA and CDR2 as FQGTGA. The CDR3 totals 15 residues. V shed 3 bases, J shed 2 bases, and the junction held 5 bases outside the gene matches. DNA of the CDR3: TGTGCCAGCAGCTTGCTCGGGAGGCCCACAGATACGCAGTATTTT. Amino acid sequence: CASSLLGRPTDTQYF.

The CDR3 spells CASSQRGGYGYTF. The CDR3 DNA reads TGTGCCAGCAGCCAGAGAGGGGGCTATGGCTACACCTTC. The rearrangement links TRBV7-8 to TRBJ1-2, with TRBD1 as a possible D gene (6 bases). The CDR3 contains 13 residues. CDR1 is SGHVS and CDR2 is FQNEAQ in the germline V gene. Trimming removed 5 bases at V and 4 bases at J, with 11 bases between.

V gene TRBV3-1 combines with J gene TRBJ2-1; D possibly corresponds to TRBD2 (5 bases). Trimming cost V 4 bases and J 0 bases, with 10 bases left between them. This CDR3 has 15 residues. Looked up from germline, CDR1 is LGHDT and CDR2 is YNNKEL (reference sequence). In DNA, the CDR3 is TGTGCCAGCAGCCGCGTAGCGAGCTCCTACAATGAGCAGTTCTTC. Translated: CASSRVASSYNEQFF.

The chain uses TRBV3-1 and TRBJ2-7, with D possibly being TRBD2 (5 bases). V gave up 4 bases and J gave up 7 bases, with 20 bases separating them. The CDR3 has 15 residues. Germline CDR1 reads LGHDT; CDR2 reads YNNKEL (reference sequence). The DNA of the CDR3 is TGTGCCAGCAGCCCGTCAACTAGGGCCCACAATGAGCAGTACTTC. It encodes CASSPSTRAHNEQYF.

This clonotype was seen a few times. This chain connects TRBV15 to TRBJ1-1; D gene unclear. The CDR3 consists of 14 residues. Germline V gene sequence: CDR1 LNHNV, CDR2 YYDKDF (reference sequence). V lost 0 bases and J 5 bases, leaving 10 bases between the germline ends. The CDR3 coding sequence is TGTGCCACCAGCAGAGATAGGCTGGGAACTGAAGCTTTCTTT. It specifies CATSRDRLGTEAFF.

This clonotype was detected a few times. The chain carries TRBV21-1 and TRBJ2-7; the D call in the table, TRBD1, was not verified against the DNA. TRBV21-1 counts as a pseudogene. This CDR3 contains 16 residues. As DNA, the CDR3 is TGTGCCAGCAGCCTTCAAAGCCCGGGGGGGGGCAACGAGCAGTACTTC. Amino acids: CASSLQSPGGGNEQYF.

This clonotype was counted only a few times. The chain links TRBV9 to TRBJ2-1; D is undetermined. The CDR3 is made up of 14 amino acids. CDR1 SGDLS and CDR2 YYNGEE come from the germline V gene. Trimming cost V 0 bases and J 2 bases, with 6 bases left between them. This CDR3 is CASSVEGAYNEQFF. In nucleotides, the CDR3 is TGTGCCAGCAGCGTAGAGGGCGCCTACAATGAGCAGTTCTTC. The full variable domain, its missing parts supplied by reference TRBV9 and TRBJ2-1, is DSGVTQTPKHLITATGQRVTLRCSPRSGDLSVYWYQQSLDQGLQFLIQYYNGEERAKGNILERFSAQQFPDLHSELNLSSLELGDSALYFCASSVEGAYNEQFFGPGTRLTVL.

V usage is TRBV30 and J usage is TRBJ2-5; D gene ambiguous. This CDR3 is built from 13 residues. Germline CDR1 is GTSNPN and CDR2 is SVGIG (reference sequence). Trimming took off 3 bases at V and 2 bases at J, with 10 bases between the two ends. The chain's CDR3 is CAWRGEQQETQYF. CDR3 nucleotide sequence: TGTGCCTGGAGAGGCGAACAGCAAGAGACCCAGTACTTC.